The rows below give T cell receptor beta chains drawn from one sample of a study of early stage breast cancer tumors. Data came from immunoSEQ multiplex PCR; TCRdb stores just in-frame clones and leaves some out. The sample shows just over 50,000 clones, 78% of them seen only once. Source material: blood. The receptors come from a person aged 40 to 49 with breast cancer. Both conserved end residues are part of each CDR3. The order of the fields is clone size, J gene, V gene, D gene, CDR3 protein, CDR3 DNA. D genes are given only for firm matches. Where a row states a size, it is once, few, many or the class of an expanded clone; other rows omit it.

>few|TRBJ2-6|TRBV28|TRBD2
CASSSLAGGQGGANVLTF
TGTGCCAGCAGTTCCCTAGCGGGAGGGCAGGGTGGGGCCAACGTCCTGACTTTC
>.|TRBJ2-4|TRBV16|TRBD2
CASSPPKTSGNIQYF
TGTGCCAGCAGTCCCCCGAAGACTAGCGGGAACATTCAGTACTTC
>once|TRBJ2-3|TRBV11-2|.
CASSSQKTTDTQYF
TGTGCCAGCAGCTCCCAGAAGACCACAGATACGCAGTATTTT
>once|TRBJ2-2|TRBV5-6|TRBD1
CASSPDRVLAGELFF
TGTGCCAGCAGCCCGGACAGGGTTTTAGCCGGGGAGCTGTTTTTT
>few|TRBJ2-3|TRBV9|TRBD1
CASSVAGTAADTQYF
TGTGCCAGCAGCGTAGCGGGGACAGCCGCGGATACGCAGTATTTT
>.|TRBJ1-3|TRBV9|.
CASSDSLGLNTIYF
TGTGCCAGCAGCGACTCCCTGGGGTTAAACACCATATATTTT
>few|TRBJ1-1|TRBV6-4|.
CASSSGGRTEAFF
TGTGCCAGCAGTAGTGGAGGGCGGACTGAAGCTTTCTTT
>.|TRBJ2-3|TRBV5-6|.
CASSLGQGSLRDTQYF
TGTGCCAGCAGCTTGGGCCAGGGGTCCCTCAGAGATACGCAGTATTTT
>.|TRBJ2-7|TRBV7-2|.
CASSLGGAQDEQYF
TGTGCCAGCAGCTTAGGGGGGGCTCAGGACGAGCAGTACTTC
>.|TRBJ1-5|TRBV5-3|TRBD1
CARSLEGQGVPRNQPQHF
TGTGCCAGAAGCTTGGAGGGCCAGGGGGTACCTCGCAATCAGCCCCAGCATTTT
>.|TRBJ1-2|TRBV12-5|.
CASGFGSLDGYTF
TGTGCTAGTGGTTTCGGTTCATTGGATGGCTACACCTTC
>.|TRBJ2-7|TRBV19|.
CASSIEGAYEQYF
TGTGCCAGTAGTATAGAGGGGGCCTACGAGCAGTACTTC
>.|TRBJ1-1|TRBV7-9|.
CASSPVGVDTEAFF
TGTGCCAGCAGCCCTGTCGGGGTGGACACTGAAGCTTTCTTT
>.|TRBJ1-4|TRBV4-1|.
CASSHPPGGPGWEKLFF
TGCGCCAGCAGCCACCCCCCGGGGGGTCCGGGGTGGGAAAAACTGTTTTTT
>.|TRBJ1-2|TRBV30|TRBD1
CAWSVLDRDYGYTF
TGTGCCTGGAGTGTACTGGACAGGGACTATGGCTACACCTTC
>.|TRBJ2-5|TRBV5-4|TRBD2
CASSSGTSGRRETQYF
TGTGCCAGCAGCTCCGGGACTAGCGGGAGGAGGGAGACCCAGTACTTC
>.|TRBJ1-1|TRBV6-5|.
CASSYLGTVTEAFF
TGTGCCAGCAGTTACTTAGGGACCGTCACTGAAGCTTTCTTT
>.|TRBJ2-7|TRBV4-1|.
CASSQDPTAISYEQYF
TGCGCCAGCAGCCAAGACCCAACAGCGATATCCTACGAGCAGTACTTC
>.|TRBJ2-7|TRBV19|.
CASSKAGTYEQYF
TGTGCCAGTAGTAAGGCAGGGACCTACGAGCAGTACTTC
>.|TRBJ2-5|TRBV5-3|TRBD1
CARSLDRGETQYF
TGTGCCAGAAGCTTGGACAGGGGAGAGACCCAGTACTTC
>.|TRBJ2-2|TRBV9|.
CASSLGNTGELFF
TGTGCCAGCAGCTTAGGGAACACCGGGGAGCTGTTTTTT
>.|TRBJ2-7|TRBV7-2|.
CASSLLAESAYEQYF
TGTGCCAGCAGCTTATTGGCGGAATCAGCCTACGAGCAGTACTTC
>few|TRBJ2-2|TRBV7-9|TRBD1
CASSPLLQGQRTGELFF
TGTGCCAGCAGCCCACTCCTACAGGGACAGAGGACCGGGGAGCTGTTTTTT
>.|TRBJ1-1|TRBV7-9|.
CASSLDGRMNTEAFF
TGTGCCAGCAGCTTAGACGGGAGAATGAACACTGAAGCTTTCTTT
>.|TRBJ1-3|TRBV13|.
CASSRRTPGNTIYF
TGTGCCAGCAGCCGACGGACTCCTGGGAACACCATATATTTT
>.|TRBJ2-1|TRBV29-1|.
CSVEEIVGDEQFF
TGCAGCGTTGAAGAGATAGTTGGCGATGAGCAGTTCTTC
>.|TRBJ2-3|TRBV29-1|.
CSVDAADTQYF
TGCAGCGTTGACGCGGCAGATACGCAGTATTTT
>few|TRBJ2-1|TRBV27|.
CASSLLLAAGEQFF
TGTGCCAGCAGTTTATTATTGGCAGCAGGTGAGCAGTTCTTC
>.|TRBJ2-1|TRBV7-6|.
CASSPRTRDSYNEQFF
TGTGCCAGCAGCCCCCGAACCCGGGACTCCTACAATGAGCAGTTCTTC
>.|TRBJ2-1|TRBV5-1|.
CASSFSYNEQFF
TGCGCCAGCAGCTTCTCCTACAATGAGCAGTTCTTC
>.|TRBJ1-1|TRBV6-5|.
CASKGGLGGMIEAFF
TGTGCCAGCAAGGGGGGGTTAGGGGGGATGATTGAAGCTTTCTTT
>.|TRBJ2-3|TRBV6-5|.
CASSYRHTDTQYF
TGTGCCAGCAGTTACCGCCACACAGATACGCAGTATTTT
>.|TRBJ1-2|TRBV5-1|TRBD1
CASSSDPHRGLVSF
TGCGCCAGCAGCTCGGACCCTCACAGGGGACTCGTCTCCTTC
>.|TRBJ1-2|TRBV30|TRBD1
CAWSQGQAGTYGYTF
TGTGCCTGGAGCCAAGGACAGGCTGGCACCTATGGCTACACCTTC
>.|TRBJ1-3|TRBV30|.
CAYHSTEGNTIYF
TGTGCCTACCACTCGACAGAAGGAAACACCATATATTTT
>few|TRBJ1-2|TRBV5-4|TRBD1
CASSEGQGAFGYTF
TGTGCCAGCAGCGAGGGACAGGGGGCGTTTGGCTACACCTTC
>.|TRBJ2-7|TRBV2|.
CASSGGGPYEQYF
TGTGCCAGCAGTGGGGGGGGGCCCTACGAGCAGTACTTC
>few|TRBJ2-7|TRBV7-6|TRBD1
CASSLGQGALEQYF
TGTGCCAGCAGCTTAGGACAGGGGGCGCTTGAGCAGTACTTC
>once|TRBJ2-3|TRBV6-1|.
CAISEGEETDTQYF
TGTGCCATCAGTGAGGGAGAAGAGACAGATACGCAGTATTTT
>.|TRBJ2-1|TRBV4-1|.
CASSQDWQGGNEQFF
TGCGCCAGCAGCCAAGATTGGCAGGGCGGCAATGAGCAGTTCTTC
>few|TRBJ1-1|TRBV29-1|.
CSVETGLTFF
TGCAGCGTTGAAACAGGGTTGACTTTCTTT
>once|TRBJ2-1|TRBV6-1|TRBD2
CASSEERSGRDIEQFF
TGTGCCAGCAGTGAAGAACGGAGCGGGAGGGATATTGAGCAGTTCTTC
>few|TRBJ2-6|TRBV29-1|.
CSVEDSETETISGANVLTF
TGCAGCGTTGAAGATTCGGAGACAGAAACTATCTCTGGGGCCAACGTCCTGACTTTC
>.|TRBJ1-2|TRBV4-2|.
CASSQDRGVTSGYTF
TGTGCCAGCAGCCAAGATAGGGGGGTAACGTCGGGCTACACCTTC
>.|TRBJ2-1|TRBV4-2|.
CASSQLPEGAGPYNEQFF
TGTGCCAGCAGCCAACTCCCAGAGGGAGCCGGCCCCTACAATGAGCAGTTCTTC
>.|TRBJ2-1|TRBV5-1|.
CASTSTGTQTGNEQFF
TGCGCCAGTACATCGACCGGGACACAAACAGGGAATGAGCAGTTCTTC
>.|TRBJ1-2|TRBV11-2|.
CASSPSGNPNYGYTF
TGTGCCAGCAGCCCTTCTGGGAATCCTAACTATGGCTACACCTTC
>.|TRBJ2-5|TRBV27|TRBD2
CASSPRGGTQYF
TGTGCCAGCAGTCCCCGGGGGGGGACCCAGTACTTC
>.|TRBJ2-2|TRBV11-2|TRBD2
CASSFLAGGTGELFF
TGTGCCAGCAGCTTTCTAGCGGGGGGGACCGGGGAGCTGTTTTTT
>.|TRBJ2-2|TRBV27|.
CASSFVGTGELFF
TGTGCCAGCAGTTTTGTCGGCACCGGGGAGCTGTTTTTT